The clone carrying this T cell receptor beta chain was detected a few times. These data belong to a study of T-cell reconstitution after alpha-beta-depleted transplantation in children. Unique molecular identifiers were built into the TCRbeta library. TCRdb passed the PCR reads through MiXCR, listing each CDR3 protein once. The sample includes about 360,000 distinct CDR3 sequences, 13% seen only once; the top ten take 4% to 5.5%. The receptor comes from a human donor who donated a stem cell graft to a child with Fanconi anemia. This specimen was PBMCs, taken from the stem cell graft.

The CDR3 DNA follows: TGTGCCAGCAGCTCCGAGGGGTGGGAGGCTAGCCATGGCTACACCTTC. It encodes CASSSEGWEASHGYTF. V gene TRBV4-2 combines with J gene TRBJ1-2, with D maybe TRBD1 (5 bases). There are 16 residues in the CDR3. The ends were cut back, 5 bases at V and 6 bases at J, with 22 bases in the middle. Germline V CDR1 and CDR2: LGHNA, YNFKEQ.